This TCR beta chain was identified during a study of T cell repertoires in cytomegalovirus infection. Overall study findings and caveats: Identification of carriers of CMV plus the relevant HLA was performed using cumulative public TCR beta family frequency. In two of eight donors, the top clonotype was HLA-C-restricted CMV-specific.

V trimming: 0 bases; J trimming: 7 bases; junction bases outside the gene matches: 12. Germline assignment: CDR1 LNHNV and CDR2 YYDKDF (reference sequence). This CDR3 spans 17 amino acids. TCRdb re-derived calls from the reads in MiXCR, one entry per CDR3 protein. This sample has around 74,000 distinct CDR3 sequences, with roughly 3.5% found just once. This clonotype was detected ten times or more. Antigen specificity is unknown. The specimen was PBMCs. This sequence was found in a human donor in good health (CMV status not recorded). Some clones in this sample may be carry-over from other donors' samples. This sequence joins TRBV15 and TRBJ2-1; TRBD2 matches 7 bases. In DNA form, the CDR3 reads TGTGCCACCAGCAGAGAAGCTCCGAGCGGGGTCCGAAATGAGCAGTTCTTC. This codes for CATSREAPSGVRNEQFF. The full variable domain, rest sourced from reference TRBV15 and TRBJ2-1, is DAMVIQNPRYQVTQFGKPVTLSCSQTLNHNVMYWYQQKSSQAPKLLFHYYDKDFNNEADTPDNFQSRRPNTSFCFLDIRSPGLGDTAMYLCATSREAPSGVRNEQFFGPGTRLTVL.